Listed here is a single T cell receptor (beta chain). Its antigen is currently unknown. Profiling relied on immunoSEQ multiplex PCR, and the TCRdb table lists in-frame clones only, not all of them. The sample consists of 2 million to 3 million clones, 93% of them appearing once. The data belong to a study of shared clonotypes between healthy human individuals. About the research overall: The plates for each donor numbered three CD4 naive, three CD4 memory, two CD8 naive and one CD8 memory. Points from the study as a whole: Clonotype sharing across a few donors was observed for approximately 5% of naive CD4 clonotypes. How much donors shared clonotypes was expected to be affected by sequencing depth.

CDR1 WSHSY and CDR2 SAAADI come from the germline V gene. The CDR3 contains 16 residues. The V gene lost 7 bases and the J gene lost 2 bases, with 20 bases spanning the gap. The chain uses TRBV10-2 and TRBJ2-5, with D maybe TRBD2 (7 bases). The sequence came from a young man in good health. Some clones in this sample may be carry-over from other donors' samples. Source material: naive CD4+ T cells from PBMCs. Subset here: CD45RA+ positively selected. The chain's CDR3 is CASTRGGGPTQETQYF. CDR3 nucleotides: TGCGCCAGCACCAGAGGGGGGGGGCCCACACAAGAGACCCAGTACTTC.